This record concerns one TCR beta chain sequence. This clonotype has more than one count but fewer than ten. Its binding antigen is unknown. Per-base qualities were not stored, and no clone one base away is much larger. Stable Graves' hyperthyroidism was defined as no progression to ophthalmopathy during 18 months of follow-up. Hyperthyroidism patients were newly diagnosed, had a disease duration of under 2 months, and were aged 18 to 65 years. Exclusion was applied to patients with uncontrolled infections, other autoimmune diseases, pregnancy or lactation. Diagnoses were established on the basis of clinical symptoms, serum thyroxine and TRAb, thyroid ultrasound, and orbital computed tomography. Ficoll-Paque density gradient centrifugation was used to isolate PBMCs from approximately 10 ml of fresh peripheral blood. Total RNA was extracted with Trizol reagent, and quality was checked on an Agilent 2100 Bioanalyzer.

These data are taken from a study of T cells in Graves' hyperthyroidism and ophthalmopathy (dated by TCRdb to about 2019). For the study in its entirety: Peripheral blood samples were taken at initial diagnosis, before any treatment was given. A discovery cohort of around 98 patients, about 43 with Graves' ophthalmopathy and 55 to 60 with stable Graves' hyperthyroidism, was used to find distinguishing TCR V-J signatures. Prospective prediction of ophthalmopathy was tested in an independent validation cohort of 18 hyperthyroidism patients and around 16 patients who later progressed to ophthalmopathy. The approximately 90 discovery patients were divided at random into training and test sets in a 7:3 ratio. Thyroid tissue and blood T-cell repertoires from several Graves' hyperthyroidism patients were also compared in the study. After sampling, hyperthyroidism patients received methimazole starting at 30 mg daily, and ophthalmopathy patients received high-dose intravenous methylprednisolone. According to the paper, TCR Vbeta CDR3 sequencing was carried out on over 130 peripheral blood samples, which came from 40 to 45 ophthalmopathy, under 80 hyperthyroidism and roughly 17 progressor patients. Summary of the overall study and its limitations: Blood samples also contained most of the expanded thyroid clonotypes (frequency above 0.001), which suggests that blood repertoires may reflect thyroid immune responses. In validation, progression to ophthalmopathy was predicted by the model with roughly 71% sensitivity and nearly 75% specificity, a median of approximately 6.5 months before onset. A model built on a 13 V-J signature distinguished ophthalmopathy from stable hyperthyroidism, reaching 85% to 90% sensitivity and 81.08% specificity in cross-validation and 80%/75% in testing. Sample size was not statistically predetermined, and investigators were not blinded to group allocation.

Amplification of TCR beta CDR3 regions was carried out from RNA transcripts. The first round of RT-PCR for the TCR CDR3 was performed with the HTBI primer set and the Qiagen OneStep RT-PCR kit. A second multiplex PCR round built the libraries, followed by size selection and purification. The libraries were sequenced on an Illumina HiSeq2000 using paired-end 100 bp reads. In the paper's pipeline: SOAPnuke was used to process the raw data, removing reads that contained adapters or uncalled bases, had a mean Phred below 15, or lacked an exact match to the constant primer or identifier. High-quality paired reads were merged with COPE v1.2.5, and unique nucleotide sequences were defined as clonotypes. MiTCR v1.1 was used to align clonotypes to the IMGT TRBV, TRBD and TRBJ reference segments. The analysis was restricted to V-J combinations with a frequency above 0.0001, which together covered 99.2% of the repertoires. A TCS score was defined as the ratio between F50 (clonal expansion) and ExV (chaos), using BLOSUM62-based TCRdist between CDR3 peptides within each V-J. Welch's t-statistics and random forest reduced 500 to 550 V-J features to around 14, which were used in a naive Bayes classifier (R e1071). TCRdb trimmed the raw reads at Q25, called clones with MiXCR and kept productive beta chains. Identical CDR3 protein sequences are pooled into one entry, listed with their most common genes and DNA. The authors' filters were not applied to this entry. This sample holds about 350,000 distinct CDR3 sequences; 14% were observed only once. The ten top clones hold around 23% of the sample.

V is reduced by 5 bases and J by 1 base, leaving a spacing of 12 bases between them. The CDR3 spans 15 residues, from the cysteine through the phenylalanine. Here the CDR3 DNA is all that survives: 45 bases in frame from base 1. The germline V gene (reference sequence) specifies LGHDT as CDR1 and YNNKEL as CDR2. The sequence was obtained from a woman in her twenties or thirties with Graves' hyperthyroidism. The chain is assembled from TRBV3-1 and TRBJ2-1; the D segment cannot be called with confidence. Specimen: blood. The CDR3 region: CASSNGRSSYNEQFF. The nucleotide sequence is given as TGTGCCAGCAGCAACGGAAGGAGTTCCTACAATGAGCAGTTCTTC.